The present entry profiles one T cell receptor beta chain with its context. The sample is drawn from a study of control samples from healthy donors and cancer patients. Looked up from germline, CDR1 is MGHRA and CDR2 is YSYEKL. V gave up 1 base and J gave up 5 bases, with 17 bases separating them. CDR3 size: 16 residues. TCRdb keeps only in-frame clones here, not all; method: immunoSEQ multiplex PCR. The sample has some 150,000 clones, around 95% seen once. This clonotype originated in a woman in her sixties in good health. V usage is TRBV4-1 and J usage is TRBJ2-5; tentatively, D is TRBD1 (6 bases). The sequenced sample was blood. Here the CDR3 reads CASSQGQLGGGETQYF. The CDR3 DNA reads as TGCGCCAGCAGCCAAGGGCAACTTGGGGGCGGCGAGACCCAGTACTTC.